A few counts support the clone carrying this T cell receptor (beta chain). TCRdb's copy holds only in-frame clones and misses some; the assay was immunoSEQ multiplex PCR. The table lists about 68,000 clones, 91% of them singletons, with roughly 0.8% in the top ten. The CDR3 runs to 17 residues. CDR1 is LGHNA and CDR2 is YNFKEQ in the germline V gene. V lost 0 bases and J lost 4; bases outside the gene matches: 8. The data were obtained in a study of T cell changes during pregnancy in multiple sclerosis. The chain couples TRBV4-2 to TRBJ2-1; 8 bases match TRBD2. The sequence was obtained from a female donor with multiple sclerosis, enrolled in a pregnancy study. Material: peripheral blood, obtained in the second trimester of pregnancy. The CDR3, as DNA: TGTGCCAGCAGCCAAGATCGTGATAGCGGGGTGTACAATGAGCAGTTCTTC. Protein product: CASSQDRDSGVYNEQFF.